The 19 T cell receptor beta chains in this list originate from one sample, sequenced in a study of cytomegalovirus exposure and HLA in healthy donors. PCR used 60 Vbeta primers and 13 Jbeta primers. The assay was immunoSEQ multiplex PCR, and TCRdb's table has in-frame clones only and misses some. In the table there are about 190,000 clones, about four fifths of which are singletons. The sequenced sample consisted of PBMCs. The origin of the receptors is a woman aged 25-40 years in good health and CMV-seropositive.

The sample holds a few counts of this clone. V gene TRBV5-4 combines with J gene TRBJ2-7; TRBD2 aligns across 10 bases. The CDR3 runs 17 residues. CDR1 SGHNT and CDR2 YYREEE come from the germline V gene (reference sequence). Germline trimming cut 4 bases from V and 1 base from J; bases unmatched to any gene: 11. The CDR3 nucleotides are TGTGCCAGCAGCGTCGGGGTAGCGGGAGGTTCTTCCTACGAGCAGTACTTC. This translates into CASSVGVAGGSSYEQYF.

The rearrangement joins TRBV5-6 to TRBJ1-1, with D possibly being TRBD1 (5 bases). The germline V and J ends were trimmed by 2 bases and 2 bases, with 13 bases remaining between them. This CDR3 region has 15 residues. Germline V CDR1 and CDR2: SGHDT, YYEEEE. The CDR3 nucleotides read TGTGCCAGCAGCTTTTTACCAGGGTTTAACACTGAAGCTTTCTTT. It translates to CASSFLPGFNTEAFF.

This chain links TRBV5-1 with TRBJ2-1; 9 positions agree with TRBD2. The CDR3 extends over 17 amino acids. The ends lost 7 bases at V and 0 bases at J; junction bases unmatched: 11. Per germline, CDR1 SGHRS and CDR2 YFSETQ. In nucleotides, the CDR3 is TGCGCCAGCGAATCGGGGACTAGCAGAGTCTCCTACAATGAGCAGTTCTTC. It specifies CASESGTSRVSYNEQFF.

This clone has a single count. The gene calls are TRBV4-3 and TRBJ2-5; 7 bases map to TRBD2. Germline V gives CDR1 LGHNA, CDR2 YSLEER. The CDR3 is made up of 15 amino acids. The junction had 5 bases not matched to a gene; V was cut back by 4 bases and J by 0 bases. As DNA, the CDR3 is TGCGCCAGCAGCCTCGGACTAGGTAACCAAGAGACCCAGTACTTC. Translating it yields CASSLGLGNQETQYF.

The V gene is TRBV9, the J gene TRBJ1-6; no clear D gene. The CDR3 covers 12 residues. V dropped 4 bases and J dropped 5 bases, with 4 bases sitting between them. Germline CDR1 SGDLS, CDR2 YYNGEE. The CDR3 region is CASSLNNSPLHF. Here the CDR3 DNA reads TGTGCCAGCAGCCTAAATAATTCACCCCTCCACTTT. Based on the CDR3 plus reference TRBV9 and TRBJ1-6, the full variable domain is DSGVTQTPKHLITATGQRVTLRCSPRSGDLSVYWYQQSLDQGLQFLIQYYNGEERAKGNILERFSAQQFPDLHSELNLSSLELGDSALYFCASSLNNSPLHFGNGTRLTVT.

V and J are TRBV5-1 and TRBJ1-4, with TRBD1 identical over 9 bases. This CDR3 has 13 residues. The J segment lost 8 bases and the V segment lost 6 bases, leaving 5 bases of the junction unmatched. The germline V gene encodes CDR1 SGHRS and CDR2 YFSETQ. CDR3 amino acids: CASTGTGREKLFF. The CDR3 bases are TGCGCCAGCACCGGGACAGGGCGAGAAAAACTGTTTTTT.

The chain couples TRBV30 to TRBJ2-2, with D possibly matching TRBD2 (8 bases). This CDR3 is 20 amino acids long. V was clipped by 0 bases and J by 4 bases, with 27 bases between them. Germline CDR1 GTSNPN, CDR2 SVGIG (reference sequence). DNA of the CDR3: TGTGCCTGGAGTGTAGGCACAGGGGTTAGGCTAGCGGGTTCCACCGGGGAGCTGTTTTTT. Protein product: CAWSVGTGVRLAGSTGELFF.

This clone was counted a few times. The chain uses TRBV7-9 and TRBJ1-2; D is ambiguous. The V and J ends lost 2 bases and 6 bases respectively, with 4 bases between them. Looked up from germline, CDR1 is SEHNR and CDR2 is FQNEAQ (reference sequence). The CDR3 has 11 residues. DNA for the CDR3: TGTGCCAGCAGCTTAATAGATGGCTACACCTTC. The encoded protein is CASSLIDGYTF.

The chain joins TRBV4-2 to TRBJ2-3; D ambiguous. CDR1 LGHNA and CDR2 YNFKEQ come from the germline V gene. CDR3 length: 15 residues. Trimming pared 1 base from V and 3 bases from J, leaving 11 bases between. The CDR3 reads CASSQVRLETDTQYF. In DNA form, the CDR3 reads TGTGCCAGCAGCCAAGTGAGGCTGGAAACAGATACGCAGTATTTT.

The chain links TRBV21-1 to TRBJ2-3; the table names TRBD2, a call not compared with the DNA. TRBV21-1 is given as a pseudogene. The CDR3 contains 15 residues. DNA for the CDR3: TGTGCCAGCAGCCGGGTAGCAGAGCACACAGATACGCAGTATTTT. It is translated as CASSRVAEHTDTQYF.

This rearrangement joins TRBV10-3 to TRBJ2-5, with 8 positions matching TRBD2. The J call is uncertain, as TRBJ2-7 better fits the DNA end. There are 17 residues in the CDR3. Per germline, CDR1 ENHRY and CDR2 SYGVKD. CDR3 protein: CAISDVGKRGSSYEQYF. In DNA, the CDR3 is TGTGCCATCAGTGATGTGGGAAAGCGGGGGAGCTCCTACGAGCAGTACTTC.

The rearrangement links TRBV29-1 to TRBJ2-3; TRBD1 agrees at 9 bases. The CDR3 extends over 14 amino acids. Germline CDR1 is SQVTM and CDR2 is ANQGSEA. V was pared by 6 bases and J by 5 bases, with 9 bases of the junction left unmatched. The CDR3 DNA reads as TGCAGCGTGCCGGGACAGGGTACCTTAGATACGCAGTATTTT. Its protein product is CSVPGQGTLDTQYF.

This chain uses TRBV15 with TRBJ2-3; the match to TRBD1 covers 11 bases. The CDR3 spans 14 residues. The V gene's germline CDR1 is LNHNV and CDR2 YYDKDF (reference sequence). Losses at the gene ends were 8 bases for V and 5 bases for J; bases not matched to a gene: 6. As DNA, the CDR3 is TGTGCCACCGGGTGGGACAGGGGGAAAGATACGCAGTATTTT. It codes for CATGWDRGKDTQYF.

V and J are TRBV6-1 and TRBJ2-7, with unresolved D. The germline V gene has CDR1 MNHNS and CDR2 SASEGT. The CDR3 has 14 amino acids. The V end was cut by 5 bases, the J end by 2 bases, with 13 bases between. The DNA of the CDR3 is TGTGCCAGCAGTCCGCGCTTGGGCCCCTACGAGCAGTACTTC. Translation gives CASSPRLGPYEQYF.

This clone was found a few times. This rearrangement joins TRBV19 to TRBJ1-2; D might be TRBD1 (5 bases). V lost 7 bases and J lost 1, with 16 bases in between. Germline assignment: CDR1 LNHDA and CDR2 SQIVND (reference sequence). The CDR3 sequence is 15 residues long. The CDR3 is CASISSGRHNYGYTF. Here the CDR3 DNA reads TGTGCCAGTATTTCGTCAGGGCGCCATAACTATGGCTACACCTTC.

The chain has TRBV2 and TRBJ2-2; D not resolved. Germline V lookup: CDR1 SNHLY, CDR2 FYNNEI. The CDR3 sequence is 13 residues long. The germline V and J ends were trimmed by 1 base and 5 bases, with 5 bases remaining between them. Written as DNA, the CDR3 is TGTGCCAGCAGTGAAGTCAGTACCGGGGAGCTGTTTTTT. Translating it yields CASSEVSTGELFF.

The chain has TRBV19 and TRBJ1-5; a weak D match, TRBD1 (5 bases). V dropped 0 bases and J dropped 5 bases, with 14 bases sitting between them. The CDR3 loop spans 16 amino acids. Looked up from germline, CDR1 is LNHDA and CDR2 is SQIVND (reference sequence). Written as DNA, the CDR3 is TGTGCCAGTAGTATAGATGAATGGAGGGGCCATCAGCCCCAGCATTTT. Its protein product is CASSIDEWRGHQPQHF.

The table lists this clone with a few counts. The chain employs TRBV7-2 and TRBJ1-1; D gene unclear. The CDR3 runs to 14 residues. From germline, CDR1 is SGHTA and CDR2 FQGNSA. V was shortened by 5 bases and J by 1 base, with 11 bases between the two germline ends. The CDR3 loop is CASSPGYRNTEAFF. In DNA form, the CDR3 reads TGTGCCAGCAGCCCCGGTTACAGGAACACTGAAGCTTTCTTT.

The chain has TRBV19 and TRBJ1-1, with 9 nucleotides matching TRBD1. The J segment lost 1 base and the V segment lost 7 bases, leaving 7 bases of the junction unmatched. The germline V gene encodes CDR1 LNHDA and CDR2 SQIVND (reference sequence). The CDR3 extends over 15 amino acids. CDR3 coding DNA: TGTGCCAGTACCCAACAGGGGGCGCGGAACACTGAAGCTTTCTTT. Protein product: CASTQQGARNTEAFF.